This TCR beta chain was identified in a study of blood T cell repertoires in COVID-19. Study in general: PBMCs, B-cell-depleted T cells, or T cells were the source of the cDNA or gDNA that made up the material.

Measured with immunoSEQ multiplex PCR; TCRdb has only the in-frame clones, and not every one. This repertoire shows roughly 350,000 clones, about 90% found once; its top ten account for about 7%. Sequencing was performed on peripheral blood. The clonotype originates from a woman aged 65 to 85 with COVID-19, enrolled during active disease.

The CDR3 loop is CASSRGGGNTEAFF. The CDR3, as DNA: TGTGCCAGCAGCCGCGGGGGGGGCAACACTGAAGCTTTCTTT. The chain carries TRBV9 and TRBJ1-1; TRBD1 might be the D (6 bases). The germline CDR1 and CDR2 sequences are SGDLS and YYNGEE. There are 14 residues in the CDR3. Between the trimmed V and J ends, which lost 4 bases and 2 bases, there was a span of 12 bases.